This is a list of T cell receptor beta chains from one sample in a study of cytomegalovirus exposure and HLA in healthy donors. The protocol was immunoSEQ multiplex PCR, while the TCRdb copy is restricted to in-frame clones and leaves out a portion. The sample includes 150,000 to 200,000 clones, roughly 70% of them seen just once. Sequencing was carried out using PBMCs. These receptors were taken from a woman in her 50s in good health and CMV-seropositive. The CDR3 runs from the conserved cysteine through the conserved F or W. The order of the fields is V gene, D gene, clone size, J gene, CDR3 DNA, CDR3 protein. D genes are given only for firm matches. The size entry is marked missing in some rows and otherwise reads once, few, many or a size class.

TRBV5-1	.	.	TRBJ2-3	TGCGCCAGCAGCTTAATACAGGGTACTAGCACAGATACGCAGTATTTT	CASSLIQGTSTDTQYF
TRBV2	.	few	TRBJ1-2	TGTGCCAGCATCCCGGACAGAGATGGCTACACCTTC	CASIPDRDGYTF
TRBV5-1	TRBD2	.	TRBJ2-3	TGCGCCAGCAGCTTGGGAGGCGGGGGGGCAACAGATACGCAGTATTTT	CASSLGGGGATDTQYF
TRBV7-9	TRBD2	.	TRBJ2-1	TGTGCCAGCAGCTTAGACGGGGGGTACAATGAGCAGTTCTTC	CASSLDGGYNEQFF
TRBV2	.	.	TRBJ1-1	TGTGCCAGCGTGCGCGGAGAAAAAGGTGAAGCTTTCTTT	CASVRGEKGEAFF
TRBV10-2	.	once	TRBJ1-6	TGCGCCAGCACCCCGACAGGCTCGTCACCCCTCCACTTT	CASTPTGSSPLHF
TRBV6-6	.	.	TRBJ2-7	TGTGCCAGCAGTTACGGCGGGGACGGGCCCCAAGAGCAGTACTTC	CASSYGGDGPQEQYF
TRBV6-5	.	many	TRBJ1-1	TGTGCCAGCAGGCCCGGGACAACTAACACTGAAGCTTTCTTT	CASRPGTTNTEAFF
TRBV5-1	.	once	TRBJ2-1	TGCGCCAGCAGCTGGGCCTCCAGCTCCTACAATGAGCAGTTCTTC	CASSWASSSYNEQFF
TRBV29-1	.	.	TRBJ2-1	TGCAGCGTTACAGAGGGTAGCTCCTACAATGAGCAGTTCTTC	CSVTEGSSYNEQFF
TRBV6-1	TRBD1	once	TRBJ1-1	TGTGCCAGCAGTGCTCGAGGGGGCCGTGGGACTGAAGCTTTCTTT	CASSARGGRGTEAFF
TRBV6-5	.	.	TRBJ1-2	TGTGCCAGCAGAGACAGTACGAGCCCCTACACCTTC	CASRDSTSPYTF
TRBV2	.	.	TRBJ2-7	TGTGCCAGCAGGGGACATCAATCCGTTTCGGGGGAGCAGTACTTC	CASRGHQSVSGEQYF